This T cell receptor (beta chain) was documented in a study of siplizumab effects on memory and regulatory T cells. Study results and limitations: To unstimulated subsets, only a minor fraction of alloreactive clones could be mapped.

The table came from immunoSEQ multiplex PCR; TCRdb's copy has only in-frame clones and leaves some out. The table shows some 65,000 clones, with approximately 88% occurring only once. Trimming stripped 3 bases from V and 10 bases from J, with 9 bases between. The V gene's germline CDR1 is MDHEN and CDR2 SYDVKM. The CDR3 is made up of 12 amino acids. To note about this clone: As yet, its antigen is unknown.

Sequencing input: Tregs sorted from blood. The rearrangement uses TRBV28 and TRBJ1-4; no reliable D call. This sequence originates from a human donor in good health. The CDR3 coding sequence is TGTGCCAGCAGTTTCCATGTGGGAAAACTGTTTTTT. Amino acids: CASSFHVGKLFF. The entire variable domain, with the rest obtained from reference TRBV28 and TRBJ1-4, is as follows: DVKVTQSSRYLVKRTGEKVFLECVQDMDHENMFWYRQDPGLGLRLIYFSYDVKMKEKGDIPEGYSVSREKKERFSLILESASTNQTSMYLCASSFHVGKLFFGSGTQLSVL.